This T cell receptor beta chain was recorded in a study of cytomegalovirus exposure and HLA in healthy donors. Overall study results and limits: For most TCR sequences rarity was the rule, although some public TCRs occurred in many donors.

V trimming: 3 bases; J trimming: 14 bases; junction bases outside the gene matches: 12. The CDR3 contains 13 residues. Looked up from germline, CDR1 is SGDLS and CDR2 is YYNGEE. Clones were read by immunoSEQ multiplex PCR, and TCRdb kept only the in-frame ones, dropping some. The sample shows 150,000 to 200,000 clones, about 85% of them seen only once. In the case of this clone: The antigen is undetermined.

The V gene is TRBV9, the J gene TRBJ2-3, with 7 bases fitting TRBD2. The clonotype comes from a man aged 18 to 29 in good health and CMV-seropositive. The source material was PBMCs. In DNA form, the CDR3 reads TGTGCCAGCAGCGCCGAGGCTGGGGGGGTAGGGTATTTT. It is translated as CASSAEAGGVGYF.